This record concerns one TCR beta chain sequence. Its antigen is not identified. This sample is drawn from a study of monozygotic twins with inflammatory bowel disease. Without any T cell sorting, total RNA was isolated from whole blood. Per the germline V gene, CDR1 is SGHVT and CDR2 is SQSDAQ. The CDR3 loop spans 14 amino acids. General study findings and limits: Separate T cell subtypes could not be resolved from one another.

Addition of UMIs with a 6-nucleotide sample barcode was achieved by template switching. TCRdb re-called the 5' RACE reads and shows each CDR3 protein once, DNA omitted. The sample's table shows about 300,000 distinct CDR3 sequences. The sample was blood. This chain joins TRBV7-4 and TRBJ2-5; as DNA is missing, the TRBD2 call by TCRdb cannot be tested. This clonotype originated in a human donor with ulcerative colitis or Crohn's disease, or a healthy co-twin of an affected twin (not recorded which). This CDR3 is CASSFGTSGETQYF. The variable domain in full, with the rest retrieved from reference TRBV7-4 and TRBJ2-5, is GAGVSQSPRYKVAKRGRDVALRCDSISGHVTLYWYRQTLGQGSEVLTYSQSDAQRDKSGRPSGRFSAERPERSVSTLKIQRTEQGDSAVYLCASSFGTSGETQYFGPGTRLLVL.